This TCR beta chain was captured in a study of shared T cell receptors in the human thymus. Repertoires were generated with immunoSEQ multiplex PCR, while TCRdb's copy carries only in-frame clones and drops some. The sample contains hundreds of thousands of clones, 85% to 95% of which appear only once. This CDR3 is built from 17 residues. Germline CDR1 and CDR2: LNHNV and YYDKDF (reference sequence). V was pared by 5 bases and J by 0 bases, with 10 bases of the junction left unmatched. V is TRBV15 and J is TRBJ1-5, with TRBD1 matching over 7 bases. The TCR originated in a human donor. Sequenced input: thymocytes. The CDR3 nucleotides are TGTGCCACCAGCGTCGGGACAGAGTCTTTTAGCAATCAGCCCCAGCATTTT. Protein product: CATSVGTESFSNQPQHF. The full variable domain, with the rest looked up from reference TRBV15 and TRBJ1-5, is DAMVIQNPRYQVTQFGKPVTLSCSQTLNHNVMYWYQQKSSQAPKLLFHYYDKDFNNEADTPDNFQSRRPNTSFCFLDIRSPGLGDTAMYLCATSVGTESFSNQPQHFGDGTRLSIL.